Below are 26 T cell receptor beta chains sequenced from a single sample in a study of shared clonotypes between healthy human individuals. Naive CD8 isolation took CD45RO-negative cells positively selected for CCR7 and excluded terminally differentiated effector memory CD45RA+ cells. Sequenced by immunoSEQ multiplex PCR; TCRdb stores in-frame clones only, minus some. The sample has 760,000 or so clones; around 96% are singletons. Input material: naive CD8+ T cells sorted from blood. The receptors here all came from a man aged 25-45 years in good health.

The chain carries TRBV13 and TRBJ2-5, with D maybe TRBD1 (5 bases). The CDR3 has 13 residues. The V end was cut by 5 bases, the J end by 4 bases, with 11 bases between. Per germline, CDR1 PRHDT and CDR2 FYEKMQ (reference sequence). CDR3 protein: CASSPQGRETQYF. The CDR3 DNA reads TGTGCCAGCAGCCCTCAGGGAAGAGAGACCCAGTACTTC. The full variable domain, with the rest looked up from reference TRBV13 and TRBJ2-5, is AAGVIQSPRHLIKEKRETATLKCYPIPRHDTVYWYQQGPGQDPQFLISFYEKMQSDKGSIPDRFSAQQFSDYHSELNMSSLELGDSALYFCASSPQGRETQYFGPGTRLLVL.

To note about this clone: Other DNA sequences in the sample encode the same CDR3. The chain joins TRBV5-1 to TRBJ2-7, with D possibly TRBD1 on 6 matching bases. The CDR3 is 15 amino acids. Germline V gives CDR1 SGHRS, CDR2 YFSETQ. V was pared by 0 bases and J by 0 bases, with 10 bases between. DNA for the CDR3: TGCGCCAGCAGCTTGGTTGACAGGTCCTCCTACGAGCAGTACTTC. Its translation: CASSLVDRSSYEQYF.

The CDR3 DNA sequence: TGCAGCTATTTTGTTCCGGGCACTGAAGCTTTCTTT. This sequence encodes CSYFVPGTEAFF. The chain employs TRBV29-1 and TRBJ1-1; no definite D call. Germline V gives CDR1 SQVTM, CDR2 ANQGSEA. V was clipped by 8 bases and J by 4 bases, with 14 bases between them. CDR3 length equals 12 residues. The whole variable domain, filled in from reference TRBV29-1 and TRBJ1-1, reads SAVISQKPSRDICQRGTSLTIQCQVDSQVTMMFWYRQQPGQSLTLIATANQGSEATYESGFVIDKFPISRPNLTFSTLTVSNMSPEDSSIYLCSYFVPGTEAFFGQGTRLTVV.

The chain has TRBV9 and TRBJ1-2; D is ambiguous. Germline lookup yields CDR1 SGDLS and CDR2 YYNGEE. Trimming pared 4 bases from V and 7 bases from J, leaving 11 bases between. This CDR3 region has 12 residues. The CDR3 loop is CASSQGAAGYTF. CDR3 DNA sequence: TGTGCCAGCAGCCAAGGTGCCGCTGGCTACACCTTC.

The CDR3 region has the DNA TGCGCCAGCAGCGCGACAGGGGGTCAAGAGACCCAGTACTTC. Translated, it gives CASSATGGQETQYF. This chain connects TRBV5-1 to TRBJ2-5; 9 nucleotides align to TRBD1. This CDR3 is built from 14 residues. The germline V gene has CDR1 SGHRS and CDR2 YFSETQ. Germline trimming cut 4 bases from V and 2 bases from J; bases unmatched to any gene: 3.

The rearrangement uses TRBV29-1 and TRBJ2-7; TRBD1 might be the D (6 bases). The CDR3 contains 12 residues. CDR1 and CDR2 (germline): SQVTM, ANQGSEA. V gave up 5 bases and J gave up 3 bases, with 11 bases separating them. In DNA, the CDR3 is TGCAGCGTTCGGACAGTCCTCTACGAGCAGTACTTC. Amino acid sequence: CSVRTVLYEQYF.

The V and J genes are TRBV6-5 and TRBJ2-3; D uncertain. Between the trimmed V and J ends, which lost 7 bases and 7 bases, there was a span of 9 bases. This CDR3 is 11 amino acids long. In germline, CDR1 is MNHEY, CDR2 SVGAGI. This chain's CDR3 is CASIHGHTQYF. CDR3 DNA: TGTGCCAGCATCCATGGGCATACGCAGTATTTT.

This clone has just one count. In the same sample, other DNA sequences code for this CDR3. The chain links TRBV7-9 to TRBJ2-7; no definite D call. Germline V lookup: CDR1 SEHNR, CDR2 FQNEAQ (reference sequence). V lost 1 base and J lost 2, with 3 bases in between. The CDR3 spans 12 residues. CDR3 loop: CASSLVPYEQYF. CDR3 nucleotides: TGTGCCAGCAGCTTAGTTCCCTACGAGCAGTACTTC.

The DNA of the CDR3 is TGTGCCAGCAGCGTAGGAAGGGGGACTGACTCTGGAAACACCATATATTTT. This codes for CASSVGRGTDSGNTIYF. The rearrangement joins TRBV9 to TRBJ1-3, with D tentatively TRBD1 (6 bases). Germline assignment: CDR1 SGDLS and CDR2 YYNGEE. This CDR3 spans 17 amino acids. Trimming stripped 0 bases from V and 0 bases from J, with 13 bases between.

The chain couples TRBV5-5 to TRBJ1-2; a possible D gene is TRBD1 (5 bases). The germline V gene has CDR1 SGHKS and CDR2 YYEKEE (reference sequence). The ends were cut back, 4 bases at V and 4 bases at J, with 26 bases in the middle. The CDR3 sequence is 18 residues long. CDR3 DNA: TGTGCCAGCAGCCACGGGACTCTGACCGATCCAGAGGCCTATGGCTACACCTTC. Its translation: CASSHGTLTDPEAYGYTF.

The CDR3 spells CASSSLAGGADEQFF. DNA for the CDR3: TGTGCCAGCAGTTCACTAGCGGGAGGAGCCGATGAGCAGTTCTTC. The chain is built from TRBV27 and TRBJ2-1, with TRBD2 matching over 12 bases. This CDR3 spans 15 amino acids. CDR1 MNHEY and CDR2 SMNVEV come from the germline V gene (reference sequence). With V trimmed by 4 bases and J by 8 bases, 6 bases remained unmatched.

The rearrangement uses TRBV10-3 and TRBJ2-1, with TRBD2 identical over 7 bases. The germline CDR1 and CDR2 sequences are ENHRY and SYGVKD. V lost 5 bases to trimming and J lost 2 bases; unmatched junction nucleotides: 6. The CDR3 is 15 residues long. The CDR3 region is CAISIRREPYNEQFF. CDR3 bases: TGTGCCATCAGTATTAGGCGGGAGCCCTACAATGAGCAGTTCTTC.

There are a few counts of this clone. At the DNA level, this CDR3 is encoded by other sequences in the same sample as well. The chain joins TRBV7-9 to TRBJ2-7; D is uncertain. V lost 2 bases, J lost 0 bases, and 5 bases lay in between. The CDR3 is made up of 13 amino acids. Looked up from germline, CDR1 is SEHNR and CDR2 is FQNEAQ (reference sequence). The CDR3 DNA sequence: TGTGCCAGCAGCTTACCCAGCTCCTACGAGCAGTACTTC. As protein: CASSLPSSYEQYF.

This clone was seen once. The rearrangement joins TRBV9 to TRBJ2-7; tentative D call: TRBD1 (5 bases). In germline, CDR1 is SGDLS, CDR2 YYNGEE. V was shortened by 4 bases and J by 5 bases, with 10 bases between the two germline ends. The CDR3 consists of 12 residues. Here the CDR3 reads CASSPGQHEQYF. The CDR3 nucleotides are TGTGCCAGCAGCCCCGGACAACACGAGCAGTACTTC.

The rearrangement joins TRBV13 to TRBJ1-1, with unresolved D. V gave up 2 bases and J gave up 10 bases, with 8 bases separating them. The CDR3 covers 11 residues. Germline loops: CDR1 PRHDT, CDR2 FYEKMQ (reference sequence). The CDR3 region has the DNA TGTGCCAGCAGCTTACACCCGAGAGCTTTCTTT. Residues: CASSLHPRAFF.

The CDR3 DNA is TGTGCCAGCAGCTTAGCGGGGGGAACACTATACGAGCAGTACTTC. It specifies CASSLAGGTLYEQYF. The J gene is TRBJ2-7, the V gene TRBV9, with 10 positions matching TRBD2. Germline CDR1 reads SGDLS; CDR2 reads YYNGEE. CDR3 length: 15 amino acids. The V and J ends lost 4 bases and 4 bases, in that order; junction bases with no gene match: 8.

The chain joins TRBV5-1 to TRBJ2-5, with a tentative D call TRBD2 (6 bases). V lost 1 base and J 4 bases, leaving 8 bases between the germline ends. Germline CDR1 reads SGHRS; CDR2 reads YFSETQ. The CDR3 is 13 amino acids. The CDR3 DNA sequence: TGCGCCAGCAGCTTGTGGGGAGGAGAGACCCAGTACTTC. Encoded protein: CASSLWGGETQYF.

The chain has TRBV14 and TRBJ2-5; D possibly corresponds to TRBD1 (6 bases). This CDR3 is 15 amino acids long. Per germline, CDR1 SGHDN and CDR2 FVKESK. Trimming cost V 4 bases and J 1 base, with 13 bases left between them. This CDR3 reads CASSPTYRVQETQYF. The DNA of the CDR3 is TGTGCCAGCAGCCCGACCTACAGGGTCCAAGAGACCCAGTACTTC.

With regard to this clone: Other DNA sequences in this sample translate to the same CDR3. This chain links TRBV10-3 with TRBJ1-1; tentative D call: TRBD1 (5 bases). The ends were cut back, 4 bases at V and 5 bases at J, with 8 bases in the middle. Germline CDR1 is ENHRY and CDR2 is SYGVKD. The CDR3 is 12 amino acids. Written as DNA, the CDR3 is TGTGCCATCAGTGCAGGGAGAACTGAAGCTTTCTTT. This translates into CAISAGRTEAFF.

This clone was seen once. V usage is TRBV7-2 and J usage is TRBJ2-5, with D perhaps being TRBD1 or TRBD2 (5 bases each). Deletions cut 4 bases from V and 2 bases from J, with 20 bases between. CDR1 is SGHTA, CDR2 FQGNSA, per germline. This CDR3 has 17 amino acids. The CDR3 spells CASSSGTAAGRQETQYF. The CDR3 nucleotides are TGTGCCAGCAGCTCAGGGACGGCGGCAGGCCGACAAGAGACCCAGTACTTC.

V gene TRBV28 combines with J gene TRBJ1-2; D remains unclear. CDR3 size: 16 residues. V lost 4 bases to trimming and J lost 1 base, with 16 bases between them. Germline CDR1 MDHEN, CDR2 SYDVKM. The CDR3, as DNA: TGTGCCAGCAGTTGGCGAGCGACACGAGATAACTATGGCTACACCTTC. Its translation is CASSWRATRDNYGYTF.

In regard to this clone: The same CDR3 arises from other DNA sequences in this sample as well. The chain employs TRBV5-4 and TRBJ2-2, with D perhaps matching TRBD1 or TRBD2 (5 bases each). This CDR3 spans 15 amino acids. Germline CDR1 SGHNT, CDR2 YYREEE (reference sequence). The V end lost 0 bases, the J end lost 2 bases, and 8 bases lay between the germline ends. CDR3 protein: CASSLAGANTGELFF. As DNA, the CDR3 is TGTGCCAGCAGCTTGGCCGGGGCTAACACCGGGGAGCTGTTTTTT.

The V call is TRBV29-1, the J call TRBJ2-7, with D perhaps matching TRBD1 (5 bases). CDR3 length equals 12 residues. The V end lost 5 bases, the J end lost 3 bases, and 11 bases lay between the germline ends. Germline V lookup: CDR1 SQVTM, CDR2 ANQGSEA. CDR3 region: CSVMTASYEQYF. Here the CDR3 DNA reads TGCAGCGTTATGACAGCAAGCTACGAGCAGTACTTC.

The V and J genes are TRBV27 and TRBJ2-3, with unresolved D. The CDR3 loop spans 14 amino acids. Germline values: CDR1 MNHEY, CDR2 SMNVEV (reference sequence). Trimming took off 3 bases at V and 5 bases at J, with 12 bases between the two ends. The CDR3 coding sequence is TGTGCCAGCAGTTTTGGACGATCTGGAGATACGCAGTATTTT. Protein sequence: CASSFGRSGDTQYF.

The CDR3 DNA follows: TGTGCCTGGAGTGGGACAGGGGGAGAGGCTTTCTTT. Amino acid sequence: CAWSGTGGEAFF. The chain carries TRBV30 and TRBJ1-1; 10 positions match TRBD1. After removal of 1 base from V and 11 bases from J, the junction contained 4 bases not matched to a gene. Per germline, CDR1 GTSNPN and CDR2 SVGIG (reference sequence). The CDR3 runs to 12 residues. The full variable domain, with the rest looked up from reference TRBV30 and TRBJ1-1, is SQTIHQWPATLVQPVGSPLSLECTVEGTSNPNLYWYRQAAGRGLQLLFYSVGIGQISSEVPQNLSASRPQDRQFILSSKKLLLSDSGFYLCAWSGTGGEAFFGQGTRLTVV.

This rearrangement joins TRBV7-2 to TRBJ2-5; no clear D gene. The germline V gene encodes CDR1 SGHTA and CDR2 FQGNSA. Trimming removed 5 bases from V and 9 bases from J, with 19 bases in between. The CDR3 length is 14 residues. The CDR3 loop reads CASSLYLSSPPQYF. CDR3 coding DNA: TGTGCCAGCAGCCTCTACCTTTCGAGCCCTCCCCAGTACTTC.